The 8 T cell receptor beta chains below were found in one sample sequenced in a study of T cells after yellow fever vaccination. TCRdb redid the calling of the 5' RACE reads with MiXCR, one entry per CDR3 protein. The repertoire includes around 610,000 distinct CDR3 sequences, roughly 13% of them detected once, and more than 13% sits in the top ten. The source was PBMCs, collected on the day of the yellow fever booster vaccination. These receptors were obtained from a man aged 25-45 years who received the YFV17D yellow fever vaccine.

This clonotype came up a few times. J is TRBJ1-4 and V is TRBV7-2; TRBD1 might be the D (6 bases). The CDR3 length is 15 residues. Germline V gene data show CDR1 as SGHTA and CDR2 as FQGNSA. Trimming shortened V by 5 bases and J by 8 bases, and 18 bases separated the two germline ends. The CDR3 coding sequence is TGTGCCAGCAGCCGCACGAGTAACAGGGACGAAAAACTGTTTTTT. As protein: CASSRTSNRDEKLFF.

This clonotype showed up just a few times. The rearrangement uses TRBV20-1 and TRBJ2-1; 9 bases are a match to TRBD2. The CDR3 sequence is 17 residues long. Germline V gene lookup returns CDR1 DFQATT and CDR2 SNEGSKA (reference sequence). V lost 3 bases, J lost 0 bases, and 9 bases stayed unmatched. The CDR3 DNA follows: TGCAGTGCTAGGGGTAGCGGGAGTGGGAGCTCCTACAATGAGCAGTTCTTC. The encoded protein is CSARGSGSGSSYNEQFF.

This clonotype was recorded a few times. The chain uses TRBV24-1 and TRBJ2-1; D call uncertain. V was clipped by 9 bases and J by 5 bases, with 7 bases between them. Germline CDR1 is KGHDR and CDR2 is SFDVKD. The CDR3 has 11 residues. CDR3 protein: CATGIHNEQFF. The CDR3 DNA reads TGTGCCACCGGTATTCACAATGAGCAGTTCTTC.

The genes are TRBV7-6 and TRBJ2-5; D is possibly TRBD1 (6 bases). In germline, CDR1 is SGHVS, CDR2 FNYEAQ. V shed 5 bases and J shed 1 base, with 11 bases lying between them. The CDR3 has 14 residues. The CDR3 spells CASSRGQSQETQYF. The CDR3 DNA reads TGTGCCAGCAGCCGCGGACAGAGCCAAGAGACCCAGTACTTC.

V usage is TRBV10-3 and J usage is TRBJ2-7; no clear D. The length of the CDR3 is 13 residues. Between the trimmed V and J ends, which lost 2 bases and 2 bases, there was a span of 7 bases. CDR1 is ENHRY, CDR2 SYGVKD, per germline. The CDR3 spells CAISERSPYEQYF. DNA of the CDR3: TGTGCCATCAGTGAGCGGAGTCCCTACGAGCAGTACTTC.

CDR3 nucleotide sequence: TGTGCCAGCAGCTTAGCCACTTTCACCGGGGAGCTGTTTTTT. Protein: CASSLATFTGELFF. The chain uses TRBV7-2 and TRBJ2-2, with D unclear. The ends were cut back, 0 bases at V and 4 bases at J, with 6 bases in the middle. This CDR3 comprises 14 residues. The germline V gene encodes CDR1 SGHTA and CDR2 FQGNSA.

This clonotype occurred a few times. The rearrangement joins TRBV5-1 to TRBJ1-1, with D tentatively TRBD1 (5 bases). Germline CDR1 reads SGHRS; CDR2 reads YFSETQ. The V gene lost 3 bases and the J gene lost 0 bases, with 15 bases spanning the gap. The CDR3 runs to 16 residues. The CDR3 loop is CASSWGRSAMNTEAFF. CDR3 in DNA: TGCGCCAGCAGCTGGGGCCGGAGCGCGATGAACACTGAAGCTTTCTTT.

The chain joins TRBV5-1 to TRBJ1-5; D gene unclear. CDR1 and CDR2 from the germline V gene are SGHRS and YFSETQ. The V end lost 7 bases, the J end lost 0 bases, and 5 bases lay between the germline ends. The CDR3 runs to 12 residues. This CDR3 is CASDYSNQPQHF. CDR3 sequence (DNA): TGCGCCAGCGACTATAGCAATCAGCCCCAGCATTTT.